This T cell receptor (beta chain) is drawn from a study of blood T cells in healthy people across ages. General study points: In long-lived donors, naive CD4+ cell counts and diversity exceeded those of aged donors. Estimated diversity that came from one million T cells was considered an underestimate.

A J-beta primer mix and a sample-barcoded 5' primer were used in a second PCR of roughly 6 to 11 cycles. A single record per CDR3 protein comes from TCRdb applying MiXCR to the 5' RACE reads. The data show roughly 900,000 distinct CDR3 sequences, roughly 43% seen once. Per germline, CDR1 SGHTA and CDR2 FQGTGA. CDR3 size: 13 residues. Unmatched junction bases numbered 5, after V lost 1 base and J lost 12 bases. In its sample, this clonotype was seen many times. Its matching antigen is unknown. The sequencing input was blood. This clonotype was sampled from a man aged 25 to 40 in good health. The genes are TRBV7-3 and TRBJ2-1, with 8 bases matching TRBD2. The CDR3 region has the DNA TGTGCCAGCAGCTTAAATTTCGGGGGGGTGCAGTTCTTC. Translated, it gives CASSLNFGGVQFF.